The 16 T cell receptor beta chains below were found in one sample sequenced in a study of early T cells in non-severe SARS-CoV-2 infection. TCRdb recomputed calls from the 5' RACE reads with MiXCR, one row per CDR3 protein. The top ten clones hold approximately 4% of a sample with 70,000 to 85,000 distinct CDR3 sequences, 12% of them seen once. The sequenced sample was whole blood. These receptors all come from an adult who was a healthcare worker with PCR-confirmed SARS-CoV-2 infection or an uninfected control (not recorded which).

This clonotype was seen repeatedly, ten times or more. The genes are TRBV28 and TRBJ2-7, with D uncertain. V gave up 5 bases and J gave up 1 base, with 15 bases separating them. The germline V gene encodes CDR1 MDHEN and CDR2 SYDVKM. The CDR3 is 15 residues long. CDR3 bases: TGTGCCAGCAGTCCCTCGATCCCGATATCCTACGAGCAGTACTTC. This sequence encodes CASSPSIPISYEQYF.

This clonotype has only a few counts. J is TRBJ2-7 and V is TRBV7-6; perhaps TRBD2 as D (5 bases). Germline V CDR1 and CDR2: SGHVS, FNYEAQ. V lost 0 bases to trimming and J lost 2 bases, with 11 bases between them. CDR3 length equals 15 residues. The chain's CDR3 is CASSLARTGAYEQYF. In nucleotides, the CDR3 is TGTGCCAGCAGCTTAGCGAGAACCGGGGCCTACGAGCAGTACTTC.

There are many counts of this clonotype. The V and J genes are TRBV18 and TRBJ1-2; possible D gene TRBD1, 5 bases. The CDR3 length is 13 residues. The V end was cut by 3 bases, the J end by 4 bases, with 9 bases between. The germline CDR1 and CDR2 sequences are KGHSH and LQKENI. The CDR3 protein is CASSPSGLYGYTF. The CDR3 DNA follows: TGTGCCAGCTCACCGTCGGGACTCTATGGCTACACCTTC. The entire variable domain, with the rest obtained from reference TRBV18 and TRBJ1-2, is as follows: NAGVMQNPRHLVRRRGQEARLRCSPMKGHSHVYWYRQLPEEGLKFMVYLQKENIIDESGMPKERFSAEFPKEGPSILRIQQVVRGDSAAYFCASSPSGLYGYTFGSGTRLTVV.

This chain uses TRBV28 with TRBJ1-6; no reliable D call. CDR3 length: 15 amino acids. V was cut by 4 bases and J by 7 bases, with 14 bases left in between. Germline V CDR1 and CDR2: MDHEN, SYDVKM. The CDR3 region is CASSSPVPRNSPLHF. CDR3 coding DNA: TGTGCCAGCAGTTCCCCGGTCCCAAGAAATTCACCCCTCCACTTT. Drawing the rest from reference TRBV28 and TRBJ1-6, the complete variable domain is DVKVTQSSRYLVKRTGEKVFLECVQDMDHENMFWYRQDPGLGLRLIYFSYDVKMKEKGDIPEGYSVSREKKERFSLILESASTNQTSMYLCASSSPVPRNSPLHFGNGTRLTVT.

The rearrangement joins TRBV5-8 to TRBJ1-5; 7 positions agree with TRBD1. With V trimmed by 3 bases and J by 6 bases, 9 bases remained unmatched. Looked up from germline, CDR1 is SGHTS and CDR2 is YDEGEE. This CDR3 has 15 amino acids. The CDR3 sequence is CASSWGQLLGQPQHF. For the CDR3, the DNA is TGTGCCAGCAGCTGGGGACAGCTCTTGGGTCAGCCCCAGCATTTT. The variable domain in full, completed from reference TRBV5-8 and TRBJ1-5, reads EAGVTQSPTHLIKTRGQQATLRCSPISGHTSVYWYQQALGLGLQFLLWYDEGEERNRGNFPPRFSGRQFPNYSSELNVNALELEDSALYLCASSWGQLLGQPQHFGDGTRLSIL.

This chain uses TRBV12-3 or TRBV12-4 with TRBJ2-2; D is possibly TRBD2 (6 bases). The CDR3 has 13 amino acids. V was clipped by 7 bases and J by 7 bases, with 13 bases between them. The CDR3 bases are TGTGCCAGCACCCCCGGGGGTGGCGGGGAGCTGTTTTTT. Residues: CASTPGGGGELFF.

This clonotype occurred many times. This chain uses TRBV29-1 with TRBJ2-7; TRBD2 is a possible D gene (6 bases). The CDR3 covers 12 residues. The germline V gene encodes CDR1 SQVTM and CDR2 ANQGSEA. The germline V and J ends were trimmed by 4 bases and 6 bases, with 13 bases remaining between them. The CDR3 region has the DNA TGCAGCGTTGTGACGGTCGGGGGCGAGCAGTACTTC. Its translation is CSVVTVGGEQYF.

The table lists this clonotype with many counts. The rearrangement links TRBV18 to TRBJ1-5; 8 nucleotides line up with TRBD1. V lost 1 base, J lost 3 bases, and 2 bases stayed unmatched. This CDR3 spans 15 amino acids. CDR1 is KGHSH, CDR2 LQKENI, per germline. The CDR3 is CASSPQTGDNQPQHF. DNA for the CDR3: TGTGCCAGCTCACCACAGACAGGGGACAATCAGCCCCAGCATTTT.

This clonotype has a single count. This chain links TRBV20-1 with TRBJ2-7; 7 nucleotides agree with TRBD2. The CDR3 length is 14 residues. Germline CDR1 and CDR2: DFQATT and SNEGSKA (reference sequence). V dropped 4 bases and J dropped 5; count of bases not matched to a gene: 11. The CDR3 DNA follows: TGCAGTGCTAAGGGCGATGGGAGGGTCCACGAGCAGTACTTC. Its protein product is CSAKGDGRVHEQYF.

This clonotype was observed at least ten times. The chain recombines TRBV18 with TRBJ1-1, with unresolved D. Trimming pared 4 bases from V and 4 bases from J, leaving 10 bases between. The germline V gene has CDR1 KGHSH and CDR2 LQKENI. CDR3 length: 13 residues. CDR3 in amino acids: CASSRERTTEAFF. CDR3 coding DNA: TGTGCCAGCTCACGGGAGAGGACCACTGAAGCTTTCTTT.

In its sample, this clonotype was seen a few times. CDR3 protein: CASSDSTGRSPLHF. The CDR3, as DNA: TGTGCCAGCAGTGATTCGACTGGGAGGTCACCCCTCCACTTT. This chain connects TRBV2 to TRBJ1-6, with D unresolved. V lost 3 bases and J 10 bases, leaving 13 bases between the germline ends. The CDR3 totals 14 residues. Germline CDR1 and CDR2: SNHLY and FYNNEI.

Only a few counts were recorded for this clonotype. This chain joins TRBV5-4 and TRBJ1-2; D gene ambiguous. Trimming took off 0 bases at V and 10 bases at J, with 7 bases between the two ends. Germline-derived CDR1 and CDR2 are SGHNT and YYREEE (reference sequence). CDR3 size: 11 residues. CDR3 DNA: TGTGCCAGCAGCTTGGGGACGGCCTACACCTTC. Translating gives CASSLGTAYTF.

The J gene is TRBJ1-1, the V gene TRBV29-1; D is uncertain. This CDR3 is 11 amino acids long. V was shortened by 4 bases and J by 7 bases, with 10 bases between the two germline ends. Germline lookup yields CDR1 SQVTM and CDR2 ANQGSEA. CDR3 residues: CSVGDGFEAFF. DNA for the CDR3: TGCAGCGTTGGAGATGGATTTGAAGCTTTCTTT.

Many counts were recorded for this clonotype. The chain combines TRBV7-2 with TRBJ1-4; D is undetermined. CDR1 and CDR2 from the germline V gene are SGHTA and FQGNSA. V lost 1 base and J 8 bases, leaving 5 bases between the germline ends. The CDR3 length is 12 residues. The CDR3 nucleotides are TGTGCCAGCAGCTTAGAGGGAGAAAAACTGTTTTTT. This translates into CASSLEGEKLFF.

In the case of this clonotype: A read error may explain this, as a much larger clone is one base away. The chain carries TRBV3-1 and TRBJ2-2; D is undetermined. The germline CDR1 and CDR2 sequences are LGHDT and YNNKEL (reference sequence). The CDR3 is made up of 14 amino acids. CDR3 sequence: CASSQSLNIGELFF. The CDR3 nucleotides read TGTGCCAGCAGCCAGAGTTTGAACATCGGGGAGCTGTTTTTT.

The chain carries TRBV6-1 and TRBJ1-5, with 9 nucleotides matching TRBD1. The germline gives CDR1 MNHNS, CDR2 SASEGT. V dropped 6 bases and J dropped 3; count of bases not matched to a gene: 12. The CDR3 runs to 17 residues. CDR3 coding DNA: TGTGCCAGCAGGTCGGACAGGGGAAATAGGAACAATCAGCCCCAGCATTTT. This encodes CASRSDRGNRNNQPQHF.